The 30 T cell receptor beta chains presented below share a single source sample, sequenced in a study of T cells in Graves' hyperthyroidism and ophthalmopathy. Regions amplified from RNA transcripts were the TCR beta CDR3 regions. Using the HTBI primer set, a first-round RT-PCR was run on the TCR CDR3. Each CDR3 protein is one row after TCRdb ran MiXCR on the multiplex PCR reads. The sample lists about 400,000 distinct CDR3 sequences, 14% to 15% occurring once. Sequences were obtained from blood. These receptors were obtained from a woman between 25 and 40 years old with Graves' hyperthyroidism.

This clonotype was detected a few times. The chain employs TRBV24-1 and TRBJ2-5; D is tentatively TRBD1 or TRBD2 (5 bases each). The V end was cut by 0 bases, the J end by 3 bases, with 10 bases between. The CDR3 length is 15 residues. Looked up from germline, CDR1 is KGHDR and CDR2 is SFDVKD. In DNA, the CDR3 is TGTGCCACCAGTGATTTGGGGCAGGGAGAAGAGACCCAGTACTTC. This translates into CATSDLGQGEETQYF.

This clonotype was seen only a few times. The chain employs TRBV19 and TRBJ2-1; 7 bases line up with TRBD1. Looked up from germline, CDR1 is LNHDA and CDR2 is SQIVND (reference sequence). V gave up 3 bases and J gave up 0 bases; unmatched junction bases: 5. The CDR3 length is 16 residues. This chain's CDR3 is CASSIDRASSYNEQFF. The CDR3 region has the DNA TGTGCCAGTAGTATTGACAGGGCTAGCTCCTACAATGAGCAGTTCTTC.

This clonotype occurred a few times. The CDR3 nucleotides are TGTGCCAGCAGTGAAGGGGGAAAAAATTCACCCCTCCACTTT. Translation gives CASSEGGKNSPLHF. The chain has TRBV6-1 and TRBJ1-6; D gene ambiguous. The CDR3 totals 14 residues. Between the trimmed V and J ends, which lost 1 base and 7 bases, there was a span of 8 bases. CDR1 is MNHNS, CDR2 SASEGT, per germline.

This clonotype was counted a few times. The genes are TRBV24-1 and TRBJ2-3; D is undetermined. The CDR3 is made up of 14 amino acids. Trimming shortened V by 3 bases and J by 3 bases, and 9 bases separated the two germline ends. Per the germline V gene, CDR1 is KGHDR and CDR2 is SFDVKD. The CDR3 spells CATSDPTRTDTQYF. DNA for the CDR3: TGTGCCACCAGTGATCCGACACGAACAGATACGCAGTATTTT.

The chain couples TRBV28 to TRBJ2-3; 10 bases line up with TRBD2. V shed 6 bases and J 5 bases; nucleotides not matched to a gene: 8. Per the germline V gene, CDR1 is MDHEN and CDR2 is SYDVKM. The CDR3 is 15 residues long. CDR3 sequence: CASSKSGRAGDTQYF. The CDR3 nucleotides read TGTGCCAGCAGCAAAAGCGGGAGGGCCGGAGATACGCAGTATTTT.

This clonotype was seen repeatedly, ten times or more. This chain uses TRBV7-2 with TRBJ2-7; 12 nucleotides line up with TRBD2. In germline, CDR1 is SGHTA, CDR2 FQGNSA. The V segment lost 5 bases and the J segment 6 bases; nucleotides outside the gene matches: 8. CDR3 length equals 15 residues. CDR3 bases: TGTGCCAGCAGCCTCGGACTAGCGGGGTCAGGCGAGCAGTACTTC. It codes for CASSLGLAGSGEQYF.

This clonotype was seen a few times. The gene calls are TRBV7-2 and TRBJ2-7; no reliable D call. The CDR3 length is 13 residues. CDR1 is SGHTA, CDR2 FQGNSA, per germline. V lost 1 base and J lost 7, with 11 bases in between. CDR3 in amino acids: CASSLGALREQYF. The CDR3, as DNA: TGTGCCAGCAGCTTAGGAGCCTTGAGGGAGCAGTACTTC.

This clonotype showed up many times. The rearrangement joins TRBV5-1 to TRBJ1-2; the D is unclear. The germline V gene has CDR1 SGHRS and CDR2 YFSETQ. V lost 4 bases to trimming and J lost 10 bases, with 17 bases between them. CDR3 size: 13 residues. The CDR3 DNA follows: TGCGCCAGCAGCGAAGGACGGCGGATAAACTACACCTTC. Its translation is CASSEGRRINYTF.

This chain's CDR3 is CASILGSPSYNEQFF. The CDR3 DNA reads as TGTGCCAGCATCCTCGGGTCCCCTTCCTACAATGAGCAGTTCTTC. This chain joins TRBV5-8 and TRBJ2-1; D ambiguous. The CDR3 sequence is 15 residues long. Germline assignment: CDR1 SGHTS and CDR2 YDEGEE. V shed 6 bases and J shed 1 base, with 14 bases lying between them.

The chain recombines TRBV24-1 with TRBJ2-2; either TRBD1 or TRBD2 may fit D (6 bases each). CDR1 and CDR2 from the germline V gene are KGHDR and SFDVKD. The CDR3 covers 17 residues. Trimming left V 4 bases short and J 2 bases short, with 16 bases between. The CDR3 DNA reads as TGTGCCACCAGTGACCCTCCGGGGGCTACTAACACCGGGGAGCTGTTTTTT. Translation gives CATSDPPGATNTGELFF.

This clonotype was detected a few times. The DNA of the CDR3 is TGTGCCAGCAGCCGGACAGGAGGACTTCAGCCCCAGCATTTT. Translating gives CASSRTGGLQPQHF. This chain connects TRBV7-9 to TRBJ1-5; 7 bases fit TRBD1. CDR3 size: 14 residues. Germline values: CDR1 SEHNR, CDR2 FQNEAQ (reference sequence). Losses at the gene ends were 5 bases for V and 6 bases for J; bases not matched to a gene: 7.

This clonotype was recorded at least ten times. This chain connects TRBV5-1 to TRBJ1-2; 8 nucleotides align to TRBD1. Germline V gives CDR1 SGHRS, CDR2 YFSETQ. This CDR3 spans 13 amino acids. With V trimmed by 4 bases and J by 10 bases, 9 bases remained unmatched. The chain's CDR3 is CASSPRTGLDYTF. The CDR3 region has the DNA TGCGCCAGCAGCCCTCGGACAGGGCTGGACTACACCTTC.

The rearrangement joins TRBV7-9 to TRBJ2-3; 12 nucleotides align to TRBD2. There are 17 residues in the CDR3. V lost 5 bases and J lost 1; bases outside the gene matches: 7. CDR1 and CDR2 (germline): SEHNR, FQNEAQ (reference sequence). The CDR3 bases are TGTGCCAGCAGCCAACCTAGCGGGGGGGGCCGCACAGATACGCAGTATTTT. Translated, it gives CASSQPSGGGRTDTQYF.

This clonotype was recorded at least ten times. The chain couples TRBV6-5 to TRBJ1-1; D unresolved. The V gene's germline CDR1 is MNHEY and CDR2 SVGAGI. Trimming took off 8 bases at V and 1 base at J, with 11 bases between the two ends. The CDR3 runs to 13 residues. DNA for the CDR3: TGTGCCAGCCCTACAGCTCAGAACACTGAAGCTTTCTTT. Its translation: CASPTAQNTEAFF.

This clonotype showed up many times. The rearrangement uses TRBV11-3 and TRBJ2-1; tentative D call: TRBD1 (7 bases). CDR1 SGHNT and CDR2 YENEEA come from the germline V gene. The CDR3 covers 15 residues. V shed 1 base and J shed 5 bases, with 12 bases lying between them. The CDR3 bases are TGTGCCAGCAGCTTAGGAAGCAGGGGGGACAATGAGCAGTTCTTC. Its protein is CASSLGSRGDNEQFF.

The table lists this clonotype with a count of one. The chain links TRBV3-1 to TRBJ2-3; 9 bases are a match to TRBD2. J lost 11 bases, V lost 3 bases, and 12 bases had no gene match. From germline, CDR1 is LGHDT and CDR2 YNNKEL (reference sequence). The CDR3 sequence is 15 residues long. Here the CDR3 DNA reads TGTGCCAGCAGCCAGCGGACTAGCGTAGCCTATATGCAGTATTTT. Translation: CASSQRTSVAYMQYF.

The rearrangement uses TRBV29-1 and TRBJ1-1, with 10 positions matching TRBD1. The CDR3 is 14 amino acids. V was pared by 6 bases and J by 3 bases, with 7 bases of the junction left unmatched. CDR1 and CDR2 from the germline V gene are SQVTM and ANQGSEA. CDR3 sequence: CSVTHGTGDTEAFF. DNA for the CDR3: TGCAGCGTAACCCACGGGACAGGGGACACTGAAGCTTTCTTT.

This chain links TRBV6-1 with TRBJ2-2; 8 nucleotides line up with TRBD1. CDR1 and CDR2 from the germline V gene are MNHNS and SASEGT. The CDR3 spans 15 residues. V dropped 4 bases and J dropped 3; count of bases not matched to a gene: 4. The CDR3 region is CASSVQGADTGELFF. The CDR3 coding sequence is TGTGCCAGCAGTGTGCAGGGGGCGGACACCGGGGAGCTGTTTTTT.

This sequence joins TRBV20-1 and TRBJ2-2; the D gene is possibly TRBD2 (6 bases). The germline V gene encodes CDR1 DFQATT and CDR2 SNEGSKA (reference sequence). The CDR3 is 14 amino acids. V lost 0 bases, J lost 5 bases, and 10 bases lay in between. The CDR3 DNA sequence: TGCAGTGCTAGAGAGGGCGCGGGGACCGGGGAGCTGTTTTTT. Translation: CSAREGAGTGELFF.

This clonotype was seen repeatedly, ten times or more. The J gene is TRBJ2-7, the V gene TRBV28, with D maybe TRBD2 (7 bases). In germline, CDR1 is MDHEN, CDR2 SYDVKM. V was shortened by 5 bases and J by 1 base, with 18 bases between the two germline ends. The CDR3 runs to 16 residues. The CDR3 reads CASSPNAGAFSYEQYF. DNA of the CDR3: TGTGCCAGCAGTCCCAACGCGGGGGCGTTTTCCTACGAGCAGTACTTC.

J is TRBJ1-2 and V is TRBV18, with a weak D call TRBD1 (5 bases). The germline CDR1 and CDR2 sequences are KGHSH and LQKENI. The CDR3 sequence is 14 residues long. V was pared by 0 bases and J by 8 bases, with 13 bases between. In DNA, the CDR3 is TGTGCCAGCTCACCACCGGTTGGGGGGAGCGGCTACACCTTC. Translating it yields CASSPPVGGSGYTF.

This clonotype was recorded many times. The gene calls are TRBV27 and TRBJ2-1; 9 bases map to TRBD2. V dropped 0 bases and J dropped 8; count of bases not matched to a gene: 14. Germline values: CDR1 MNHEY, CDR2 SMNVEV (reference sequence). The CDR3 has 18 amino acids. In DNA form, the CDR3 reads TGTGCCAGCAGTTTATCCGACCTAATTGCGGGAGGGCCCGATGAGCAGTTCTTC. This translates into CASSLSDLIAGGPDEQFF.

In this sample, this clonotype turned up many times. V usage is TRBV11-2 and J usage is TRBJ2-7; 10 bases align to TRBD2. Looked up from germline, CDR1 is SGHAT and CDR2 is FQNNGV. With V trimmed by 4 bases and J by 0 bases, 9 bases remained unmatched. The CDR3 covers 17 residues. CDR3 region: CASSSGTSVSNSYEQYF. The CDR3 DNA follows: TGTGCCAGCAGCTCTGGGACTAGCGTTTCTAACTCCTACGAGCAGTACTTC.

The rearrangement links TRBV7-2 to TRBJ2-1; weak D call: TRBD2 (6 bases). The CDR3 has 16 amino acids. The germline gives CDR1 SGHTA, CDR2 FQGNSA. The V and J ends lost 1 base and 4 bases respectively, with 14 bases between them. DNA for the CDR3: TGTGCCAGCAGCTTAGTTGGTAGCGGTACATACAATGAGCAGTTCTTC. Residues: CASSLVGSGTYNEQFF.

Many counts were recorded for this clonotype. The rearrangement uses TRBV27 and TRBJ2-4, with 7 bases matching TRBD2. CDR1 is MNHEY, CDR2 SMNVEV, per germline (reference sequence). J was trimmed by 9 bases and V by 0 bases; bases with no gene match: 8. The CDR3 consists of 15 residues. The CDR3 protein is CASSLSGGSGGIQYF. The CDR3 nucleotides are TGTGCCAGCAGTTTATCCGGCGGGAGCGGCGGCATTCAGTACTTC.

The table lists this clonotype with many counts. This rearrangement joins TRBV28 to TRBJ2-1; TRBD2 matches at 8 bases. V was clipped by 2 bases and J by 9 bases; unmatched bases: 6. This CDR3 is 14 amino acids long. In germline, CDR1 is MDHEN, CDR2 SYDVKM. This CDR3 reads CASSLRLAGFEQFF. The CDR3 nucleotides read TGTGCCAGCAGTTTAAGGCTAGCGGGCTTTGAGCAGTTCTTC.

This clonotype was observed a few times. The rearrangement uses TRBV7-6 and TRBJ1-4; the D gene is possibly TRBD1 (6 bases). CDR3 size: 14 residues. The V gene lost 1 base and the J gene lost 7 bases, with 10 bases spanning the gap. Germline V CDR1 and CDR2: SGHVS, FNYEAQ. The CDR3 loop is CASSLEIRGEKLFF. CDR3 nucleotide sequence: TGTGCCAGCAGCTTAGAGATCAGGGGTGAAAAACTGTTTTTT.

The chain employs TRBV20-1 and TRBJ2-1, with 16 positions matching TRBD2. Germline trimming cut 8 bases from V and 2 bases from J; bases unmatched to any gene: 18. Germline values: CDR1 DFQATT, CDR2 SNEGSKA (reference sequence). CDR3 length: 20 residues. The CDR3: CSSPPRAGTSGRGTYNEQFF. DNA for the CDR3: TGCAGTTCCCCCCCCCGAGCCGGGACTAGCGGGAGGGGGACCTACAATGAGCAGTTCTTC.

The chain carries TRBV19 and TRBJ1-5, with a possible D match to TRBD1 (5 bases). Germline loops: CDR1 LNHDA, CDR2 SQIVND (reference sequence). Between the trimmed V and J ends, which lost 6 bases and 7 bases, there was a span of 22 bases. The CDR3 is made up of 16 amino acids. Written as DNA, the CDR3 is TGTGCCAGTAGGTTTGACGGCGGGGGGATGTACCAGCCCCAGCATTTT. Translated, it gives CASRFDGGGMYQPQHF. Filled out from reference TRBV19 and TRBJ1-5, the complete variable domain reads DGGITQSPKYLFRKEGQNVTLSCEQNLNHDAMYWYRQDPGQGLRLIYYSQIVNDFQKGDIAEGYSVSREKKESFPLTVTSAQKNPTAFYLCASRFDGGGMYQPQHFGDGTRLSIL.

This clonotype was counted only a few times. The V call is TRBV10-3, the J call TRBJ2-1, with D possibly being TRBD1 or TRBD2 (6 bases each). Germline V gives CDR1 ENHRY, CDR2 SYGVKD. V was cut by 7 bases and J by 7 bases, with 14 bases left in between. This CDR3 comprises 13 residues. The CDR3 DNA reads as TGTGCCATCACGGGGGCTAGCTATAATGAGCAGTTCTTC. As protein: CAITGASYNEQFF.